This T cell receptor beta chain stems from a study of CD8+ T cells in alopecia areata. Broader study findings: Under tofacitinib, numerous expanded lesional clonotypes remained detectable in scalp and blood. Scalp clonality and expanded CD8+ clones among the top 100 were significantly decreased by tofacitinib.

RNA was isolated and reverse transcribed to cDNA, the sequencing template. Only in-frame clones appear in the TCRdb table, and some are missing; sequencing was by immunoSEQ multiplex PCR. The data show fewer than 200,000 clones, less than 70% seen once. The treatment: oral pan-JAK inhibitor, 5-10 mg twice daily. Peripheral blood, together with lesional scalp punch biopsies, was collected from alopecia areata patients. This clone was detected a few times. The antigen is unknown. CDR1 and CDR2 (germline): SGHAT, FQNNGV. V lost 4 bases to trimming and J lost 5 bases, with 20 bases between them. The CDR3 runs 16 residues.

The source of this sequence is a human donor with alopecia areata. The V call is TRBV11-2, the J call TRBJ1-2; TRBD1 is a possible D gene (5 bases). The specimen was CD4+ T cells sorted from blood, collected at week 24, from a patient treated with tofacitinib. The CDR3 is CASSSEGRRGRYGYTF. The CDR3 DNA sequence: TGTGCCAGCAGCTCAGAGGGACGGCGCGGGCGATATGGCTACACCTTC.